The entry below describes one T cell receptor beta chain. Its matching antigen is unknown. The data belong to a study of T cell responses to AZD1222 COVID-19 vaccine. Whole-study findings and limits: Repertoires in all cases were sampled only once the peak T cell response had passed.

The method was immunoSEQ multiplex PCR; TCRdb's version includes in-frame clones alone and lacks a portion of them. The sample contains roughly 190,000 clones, approximately 92% of which appear only once. The CDR3 covers 15 residues. Trimming stripped 1 base from V and 0 bases from J, with 12 bases between. Germline loops: CDR1 GTSNPN, CDR2 SVGIG (reference sequence). This specimen was peripheral blood, taken on day 0 of AZD1222 vaccination. This sequence originates from an adult in good health. The chain is built from TRBV30 and TRBJ1-2, with D tentatively TRBD1 (6 bases). CDR3 region: CAWSGGGGANYGYTF. The CDR3 DNA sequence: TGTGCCTGGAGTGGTGGAGGGGGGGCTAACTATGGCTACACCTTC.